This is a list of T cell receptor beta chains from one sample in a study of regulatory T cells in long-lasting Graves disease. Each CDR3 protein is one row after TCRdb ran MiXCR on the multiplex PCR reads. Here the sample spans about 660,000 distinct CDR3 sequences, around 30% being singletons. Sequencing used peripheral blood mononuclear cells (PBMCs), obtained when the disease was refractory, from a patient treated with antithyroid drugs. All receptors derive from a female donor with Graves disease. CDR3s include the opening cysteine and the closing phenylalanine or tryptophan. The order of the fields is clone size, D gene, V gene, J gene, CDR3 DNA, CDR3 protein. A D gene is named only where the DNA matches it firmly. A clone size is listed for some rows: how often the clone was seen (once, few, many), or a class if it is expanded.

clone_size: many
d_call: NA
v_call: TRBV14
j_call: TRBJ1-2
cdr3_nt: TGTGCCAGCAGCCCCTTCACAGTCAACTATGGCTACACCTTC
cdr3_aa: CASSPFTVNYGYTF

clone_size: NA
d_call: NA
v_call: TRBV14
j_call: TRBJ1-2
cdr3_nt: TGTGCCAGCAGTCATCGTCAGGGTCTCTATGGCTACACCTTC
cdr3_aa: CASSHRQGLYGYTF

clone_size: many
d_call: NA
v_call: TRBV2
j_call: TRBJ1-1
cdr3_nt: TGTGCCAGCAGTGAAGCGCGGGGGGCTGAAGCTTTCTTT
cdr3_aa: CASSEARGAEAFF

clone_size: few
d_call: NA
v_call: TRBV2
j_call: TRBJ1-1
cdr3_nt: TGTGCCAGCAGTGTTTCCGCGCGTAACACTGAAGCTTTCTTT
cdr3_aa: CASSVSARNTEAFF

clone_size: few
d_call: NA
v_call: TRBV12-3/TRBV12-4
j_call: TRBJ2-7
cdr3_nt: TGTGCCAGCACCTCAAGTCCCCCGCAAGGGAGGGAGCAGTACTTC
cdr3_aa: CASTSSPPQGREQYF

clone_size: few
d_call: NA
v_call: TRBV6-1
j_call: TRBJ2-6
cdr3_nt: TGTGCCAGCAGCCCCCCCCAAGGTTACACCGGGGCCAACGTCCTGACTTTC
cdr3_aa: CASSPPQGYTGANVLTF

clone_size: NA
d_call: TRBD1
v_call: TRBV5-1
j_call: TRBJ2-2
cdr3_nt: TGCGCCAGCAGCAGGGACAGGGCAAACTCCGGGGAGCTGTTTTTT
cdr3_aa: CASSRDRANSGELFF

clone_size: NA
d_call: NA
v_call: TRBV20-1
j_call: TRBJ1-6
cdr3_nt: TGCAGTGCTAGAGGGGCGGGGAGGGTAAATTCACCCCTCCACTTT
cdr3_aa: CSARGAGRVNSPLHF

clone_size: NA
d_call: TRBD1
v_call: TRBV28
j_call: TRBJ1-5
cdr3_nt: TGTGCCAGCTGGACCCCCTTCGGGACAGGGGGAATAGTCAATCAGCCCCAGCATTTT
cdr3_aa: CASWTPFGTGGIVNQPQHF

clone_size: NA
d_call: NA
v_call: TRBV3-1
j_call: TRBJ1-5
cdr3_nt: TGTGCCAGCAGCCCCACGATAAGGGAGCCCCAGCATTTT
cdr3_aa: CASSPTIREPQHF

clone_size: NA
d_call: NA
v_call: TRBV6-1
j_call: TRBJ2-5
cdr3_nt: TGTGCCAGCAGCCCCGTCCGGGACCCCCAACAAGAGACCCAGTACTTC
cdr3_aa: CASSPVRDPQQETQYF

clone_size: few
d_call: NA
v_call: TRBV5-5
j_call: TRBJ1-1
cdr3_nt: TGTGCCAGCAGCTTGCTCGGCCTAATGAACACTGAAGCTTTCTTT
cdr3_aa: CASSLLGLMNTEAFF

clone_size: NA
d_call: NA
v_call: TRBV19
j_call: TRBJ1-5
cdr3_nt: TGTGCCAGTAGTATAAACCCCTTCGCGGGCTCCCAGCCCCAGCATTTT
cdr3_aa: CASSINPFAGSQPQHF

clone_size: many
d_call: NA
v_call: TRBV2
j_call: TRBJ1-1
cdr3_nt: TGTGCCAGCAGTTTGGTGTGGGTAAACACTGAAGCTTTCTTT
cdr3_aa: CASSLVWVNTEAFF

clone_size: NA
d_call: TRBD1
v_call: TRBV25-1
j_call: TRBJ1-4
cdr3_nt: TGTGCCAGCAGTGAACCTGACAGGGTGGCTGAAAAACTGTTTTTT
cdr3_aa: CASSEPDRVAEKLFF

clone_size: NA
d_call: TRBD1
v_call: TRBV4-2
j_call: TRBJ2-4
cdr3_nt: TGTGCCAGCAGCCTTGGGACAGGGGTAGCCAAAAACATTCAGTACTTC
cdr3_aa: CASSLGTGVAKNIQYF

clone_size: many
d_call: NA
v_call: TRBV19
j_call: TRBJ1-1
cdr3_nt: TGTGCCAGTAGTCACCGGGACACTGAAGCTTTCTTT
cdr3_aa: CASSHRDTEAFF

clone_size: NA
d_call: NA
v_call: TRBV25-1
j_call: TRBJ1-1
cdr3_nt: TGTGCCAGCAGCGCCGGGAATCTCAAGGAAGCTTTCTTT
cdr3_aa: CASSAGNLKEAFF

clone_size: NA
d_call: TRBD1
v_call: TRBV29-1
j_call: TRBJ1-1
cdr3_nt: TGCAGCGTTGAACAGGGACAGGGGGCCGAAGCTTTCTTT
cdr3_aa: CSVEQGQGAEAFF

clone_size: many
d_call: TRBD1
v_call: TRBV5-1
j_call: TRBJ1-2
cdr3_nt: TGCGCCAGCAGCTTGGTCAGGGGGACTGGCTACACCTTC
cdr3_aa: CASSLVRGTGYTF

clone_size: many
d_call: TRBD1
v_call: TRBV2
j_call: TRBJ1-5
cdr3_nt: TGTGCCAGCGGGGCCGATCCAGGGGGTAGCAATCAGCCCCAGCATTTT
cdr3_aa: CASGADPGGSNQPQHF

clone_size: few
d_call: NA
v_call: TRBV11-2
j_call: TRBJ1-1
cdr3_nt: TGTGCCAGCAGCGGAGGTGCAGGGCGAGTGAACACTGAAGCTTTCTTT
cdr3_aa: CASSGGAGRVNTEAFF

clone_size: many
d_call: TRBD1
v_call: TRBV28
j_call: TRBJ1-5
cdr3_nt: TGTGCCAGCAGTTCGATTGGGACAGGGGATCAGCCCCAGCATTTT
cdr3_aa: CASSSIGTGDQPQHF

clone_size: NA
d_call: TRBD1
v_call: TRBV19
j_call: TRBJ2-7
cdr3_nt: TGTGCCAGCGGGACAGGGGGATACGAGCAGTACTTC
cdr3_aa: CASGTGGYEQYF

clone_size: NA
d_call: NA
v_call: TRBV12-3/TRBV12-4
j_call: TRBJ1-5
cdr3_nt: TGTGCCAGCAGTTTTGGGATGGGTGGGAGGAATCAGCCCCAGCATTTT
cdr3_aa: CASSFGMGGRNQPQHF

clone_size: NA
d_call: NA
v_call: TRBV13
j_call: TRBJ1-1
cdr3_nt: TGTGCCAGCAGCGCCGCTCCCAGGGCTGAAGCTTTCTTT
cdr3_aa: CASSAAPRAEAFF

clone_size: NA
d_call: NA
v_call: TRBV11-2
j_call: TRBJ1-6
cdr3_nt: TGTGCCAGCAGCTTAGATCAAGGAACAGGGTCACCCCTCCACTTT
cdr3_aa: CASSLDQGTGSPLHF

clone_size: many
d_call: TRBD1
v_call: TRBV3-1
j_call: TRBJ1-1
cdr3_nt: TGTGCCAGCAGTCAGGACAGGGGCACTGAAGCTTTCTTT
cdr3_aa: CASSQDRGTEAFF

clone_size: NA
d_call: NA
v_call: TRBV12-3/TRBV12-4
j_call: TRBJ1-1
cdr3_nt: TGTGCCAGCAGCCTCCCTAACACTCGGGCTTTCTTT
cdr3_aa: CASSLPNTRAFF

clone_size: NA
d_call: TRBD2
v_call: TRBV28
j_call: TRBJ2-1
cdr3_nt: TGTGCCAGCAGTTCGGGACTAGCGGAGATGAGCTCCTACAATGAGCAGTTCTTC
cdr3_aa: CASSSGLAEMSSYNEQFF

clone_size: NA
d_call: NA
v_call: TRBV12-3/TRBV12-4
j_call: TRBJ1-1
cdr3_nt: TGTGCCAGCAGTTTAGGGGCCCTGACTGAAGCTTTCTTT
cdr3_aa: CASSLGALTEAFF

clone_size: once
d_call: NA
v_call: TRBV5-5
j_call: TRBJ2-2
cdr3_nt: TGTGCCAGCCTCGGCAAAGATAGGGAAATCACCGGGGAGCTGTTTTTT
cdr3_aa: CASLGKDREITGELFF

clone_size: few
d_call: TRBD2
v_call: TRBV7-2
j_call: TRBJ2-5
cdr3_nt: TGTGCCAGCCAGACACTAGCGGGAGGGCTTGGGCAAGAGACCCAGTACTTC
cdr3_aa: CASQTLAGGLGQETQYF

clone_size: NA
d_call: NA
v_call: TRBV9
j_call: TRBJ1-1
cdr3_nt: TGTGCCAGCAGCGTAGGTGGGAGGGCAGGATTTCTGGGGACTGAAGCTTTCTTT
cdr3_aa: CASSVGGRAGFLGTEAFF

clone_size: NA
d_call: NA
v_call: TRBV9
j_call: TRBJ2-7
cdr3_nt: TGTGCCAGCGGAGGTGTGGGGGCCTCCTACGAGCAGTACTTC
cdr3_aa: CASGGVGASYEQYF

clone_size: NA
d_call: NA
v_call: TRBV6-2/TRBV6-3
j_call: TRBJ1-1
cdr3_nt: TGTGCCAGTCTACAGGCGAACACTGAAGCTTTCTTT
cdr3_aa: CASLQANTEAFF

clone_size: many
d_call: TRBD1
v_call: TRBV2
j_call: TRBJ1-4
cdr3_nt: TGTGCCAGCAGTATGGACAGGGATGAAAAACTGTTTTTT
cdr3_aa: CASSMDRDEKLFF